The 8 T cell receptor beta chains presented below share a single source sample, sequenced in a study of CD8+ T cells in alopecia areata. RNA, once extracted, was reverse transcribed into cDNA for use as the sequencing template. The assay was immunoSEQ multiplex PCR, and TCRdb's table has in-frame clones only and misses some. The profile covers 150,000 or so clones, with 87% appearing a single time and around 16% taken by the ten largest. The sequencing used CD8+ T cells sorted from blood, collected at week 0. These receptors all come from a human donor with alopecia areata.

The CDR3 reads CASSVQGAAYEQYF. The CDR3 nucleotides are TGTGCCAGCAGTGTTCAGGGGGCGGCGTACGAGCAGTACTTC. The chain carries TRBV6-1 and TRBJ2-7, with 8 bases aligning to TRBD1. The CDR3 has 14 residues. Germline values: CDR1 MNHNS, CDR2 SASEGT. The V gene end was trimmed by 4 bases and the J gene end by 4 bases; junction bases not matched to a gene: 6.

The chain couples TRBV6-5 to TRBJ2-1, with 9 bases lining up with TRBD2. Germline V gene data show CDR1 as MNHEY and CDR2 as SVGAGI. The V segment lost 6 bases and the J segment 2 bases; nucleotides outside the gene matches: 5. There are 15 residues in the CDR3. CDR3 region: CASSKTSGAYNEQFF. CDR3 DNA: TGTGCCAGCAGCAAGACTAGCGGAGCCTACAATGAGCAGTTCTTC.

The chain joins TRBV27 to TRBJ2-7; 9 nucleotides align to TRBD2. Trimming cost V 5 bases and J 0 bases; bases outside gene matches: 14. The CDR3 is made up of 18 amino acids. From germline, CDR1 is MNHEY and CDR2 SMNVEV (reference sequence). CDR3 nucleotides: TGTGCCAGCAGTACGTTTAGCGGGAGCGCGACTAACTCCTACGAGCAGTACTTC. This gives the protein CASSTFSGSATNSYEQYF.

The chain joins TRBV2 to TRBJ2-5; D uncertain. The germline V and J ends were trimmed by 1 base and 4 bases, with 10 bases remaining between them. From germline, CDR1 is SNHLY and CDR2 FYNNEI. The CDR3 totals 14 residues. This CDR3 is CASSEDMGSETQYF. The DNA for the CDR3 is TGTGCCAGCAGTGAAGACATGGGGTCAGAGACCCAGTACTTC. Filled out from reference TRBV2 and TRBJ2-5, the complete variable domain reads EPEVTQTPSHQVTQMGQEVILRCVPISNHLYFYWYRQILGQKVEFLVSFYNNEISEKSEIFDDQFSVERPDGSNFTLKIRSTKLEDSAMYFCASSEDMGSETQYFGPGTRLLVL.

This chain uses TRBV5-6 with TRBJ2-7, with D unclear. V lost 4 bases to trimming and J lost 0 bases, with 11 bases between them. Per the germline V gene, CDR1 is SGHDT and CDR2 is YYEEEE. The CDR3 sequence is 14 residues long. The CDR3 nucleotides are TGTGCCAGCAGCGGGATGGACGCCTCCTACGAGCAGTACTTC. Its protein product is CASSGMDASYEQYF.

V gene TRBV28 combines with J gene TRBJ2-5; D is possibly TRBD2 (7 bases). Germline assignment: CDR1 MDHEN and CDR2 SYDVKM. There are 12 residues in the CDR3. Between the trimmed V and J ends, which lost 6 bases and 5 bases, there was a span of 10 bases. In nucleotides, the CDR3 is TGTGCCAGCAGGGGGGGGCTCGAGACCCAGTACTTC. Encoded protein: CASRGGLETQYF.

The chain has TRBV19 and TRBJ2-1; a weak D match, TRBD2 (6 bases). This CDR3 region has 12 residues. V lost 5 bases to trimming and J lost 7 bases, with 9 bases between them. From germline, CDR1 is LNHDA and CDR2 SQIVND (reference sequence). The CDR3 loop is CASSLAGNEQFF. The CDR3 nucleotides read TGTGCCAGTAGTCTCGCGGGGAATGAGCAGTTCTTC.

V and J are TRBV5-1 and TRBJ2-2, with D uncertain. The CDR3 totals 15 residues. V was pared by 1 base and J by 1 base, with 8 bases between. Germline V lookup: CDR1 SGHRS, CDR2 YFSETQ. CDR3 amino acids: CASSLTAGNTGELFF. In nucleotides, the CDR3 is TGCGCCAGCAGCTTGACGGCAGGGAACACCGGGGAGCTGTTTTTT. Together with reference TRBV5-1 and TRBJ2-2, the CDR3 gives the full variable domain: KAGVTQTPRYLIKTRGQQVTLSCSPISGHRSVSWYQQTPGQGLQFLFEYFSETQRNKGNFPGRFSGRQFSNSRSEMNVSTLELGDSALYLCASSLTAGNTGELFFGEGSRLTVL.